This T cell receptor (beta chain) was retrieved from a study of blood T cell repertoires in COVID-19. Study-wide background: Acute and convalescent COVID-19 specimens originated in the United States, Italy and Spain. T cells, B-cell-depleted T cells, or PBMCs provided the cDNA or gDNA that served as material.

Membership in each cohort depended on participant-reported clinical history. Germline V gives CDR1 MDHEN, CDR2 SYDVKM. The CDR3 has 16 amino acids. V lost 6 bases, J lost 3 bases, and 11 bases stayed unmatched. How the authors handled the data: Using reference gene primer amplification, nucleated cell counts were estimated. The method was immunoSEQ multiplex PCR; TCRdb's version includes in-frame clones alone and lacks a portion of them. The DNA gave D and trimming, while V, J and clone size come from that table. The sample includes about 400,000 clones, around nine tenths of them seen just once. J is TRBJ1-5 and V is TRBV28; 7 nucleotides match TRBD1. The source material was PBMCs or T cells enriched from blood (not recorded which). This receptor was identified in a woman between 45 and 65 years old who had recovered from COVID-19. CDR3 sequence reads: CASRPRQGRPNQPQHF. CDR3 DNA sequence: TGTGCCAGCAGACCAAGACAGGGCCGTCCCAATCAGCCCCAGCATTTT. Looking up the rest from reference TRBV28 and TRBJ1-5 gives the full variable domain: DVKVTQSSRYLVKRTGEKVFLECVQDMDHENMFWYRQDPGLGLRLIYFSYDVKMKEKGDIPEGYSVSREKKERFSLILESASTNQTSMYLCASRPRQGRPNQPQHFGDGTRLSIL.